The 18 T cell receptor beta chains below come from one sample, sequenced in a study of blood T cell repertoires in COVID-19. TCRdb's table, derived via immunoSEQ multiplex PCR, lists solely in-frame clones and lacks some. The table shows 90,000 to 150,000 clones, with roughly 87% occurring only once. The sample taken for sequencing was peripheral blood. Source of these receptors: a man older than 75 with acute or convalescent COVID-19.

Written as DNA, the CDR3 is TGTGCCAGCAGCTTCCCTGGGGGCGGCTACACCTTC. Protein product: CASSFPGGGYTF. V usage is TRBV7-9 and J usage is TRBJ1-2; possibly TRBD1 for D (6 bases). V dropped 3 bases and J dropped 8 bases, with 10 bases sitting between them. Germline lookup yields CDR1 SEHNR and CDR2 FQNEAQ (reference sequence). This CDR3 is 12 amino acids long.

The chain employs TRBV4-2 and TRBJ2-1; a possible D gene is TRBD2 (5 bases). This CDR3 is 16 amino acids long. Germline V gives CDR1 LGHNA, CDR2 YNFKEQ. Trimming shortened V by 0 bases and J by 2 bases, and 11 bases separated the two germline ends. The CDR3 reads CASSQEPADPYNEQFF. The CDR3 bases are TGTGCCAGCAGCCAAGAGCCAGCGGACCCCTACAATGAGCAGTTCTTC.

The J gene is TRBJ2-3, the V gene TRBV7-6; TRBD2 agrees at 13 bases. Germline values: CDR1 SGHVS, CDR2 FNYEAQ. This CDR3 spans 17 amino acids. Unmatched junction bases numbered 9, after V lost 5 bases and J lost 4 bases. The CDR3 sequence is CASSRLTSGGAADTQYF. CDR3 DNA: TGTGCCAGCAGCCGACTAACTAGCGGGGGGGCAGCAGATACGCAGTATTTT.

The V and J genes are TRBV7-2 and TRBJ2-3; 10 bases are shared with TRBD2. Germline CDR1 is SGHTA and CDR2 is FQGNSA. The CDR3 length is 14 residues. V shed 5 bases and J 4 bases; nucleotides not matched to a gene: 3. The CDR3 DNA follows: TGTGCCAGCAGCACTAGCGGGGCCTCAGATACGCAGTATTTT. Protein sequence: CASSTSGASDTQYF.

CDR3 nucleotides: TGTGCCAGCAGCGGGGGGGGCAGACAGCCCCAGCATTTT. Its translation is CASSGGGRQPQHF. The gene calls are TRBV7-2 and TRBJ1-5; tentatively, D is TRBD1 (6 bases). The germline V and J ends were trimmed by 5 bases and 7 bases, with 12 bases remaining between them. The length of the CDR3 is 13 residues. Germline loops: CDR1 SGHTA, CDR2 FQGNSA.

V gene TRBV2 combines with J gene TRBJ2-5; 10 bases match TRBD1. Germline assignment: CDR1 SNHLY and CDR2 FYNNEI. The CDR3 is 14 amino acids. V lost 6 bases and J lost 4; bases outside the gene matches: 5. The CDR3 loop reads CASRTDRGRETQYF. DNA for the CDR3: TGTGCCAGCAGGACCGACAGGGGGCGAGAGACCCAGTACTTC.

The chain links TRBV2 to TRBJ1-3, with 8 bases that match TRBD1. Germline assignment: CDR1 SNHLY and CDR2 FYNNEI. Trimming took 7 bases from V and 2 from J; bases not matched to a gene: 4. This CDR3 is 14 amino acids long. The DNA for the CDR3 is TGTGCCAGCATCCGACAGGGGACTGGAAACACCATATATTTT. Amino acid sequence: CASIRQGTGNTIYF.

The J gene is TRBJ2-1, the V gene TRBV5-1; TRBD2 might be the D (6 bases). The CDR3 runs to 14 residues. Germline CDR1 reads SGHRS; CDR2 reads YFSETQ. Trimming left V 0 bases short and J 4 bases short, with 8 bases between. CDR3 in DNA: TGCGCCAGCAGCTTGGAGGCGGGGTACAATGAGCAGTTCTTC. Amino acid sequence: CASSLEAGYNEQFF.

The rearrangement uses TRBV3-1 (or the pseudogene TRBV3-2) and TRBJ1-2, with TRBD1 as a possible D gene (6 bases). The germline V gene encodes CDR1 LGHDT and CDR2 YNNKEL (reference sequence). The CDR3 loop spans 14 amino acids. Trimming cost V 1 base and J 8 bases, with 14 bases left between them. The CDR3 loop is CASSQAWEGGGYTF. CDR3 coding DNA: TGTGCCAGCAGCCAAGCCTGGGAGGGGGGAGGCTACACCTTC.

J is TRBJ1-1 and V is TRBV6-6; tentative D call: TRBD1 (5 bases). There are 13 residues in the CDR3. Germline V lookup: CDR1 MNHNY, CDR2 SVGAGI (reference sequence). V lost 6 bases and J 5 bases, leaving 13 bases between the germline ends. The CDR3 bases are TGTGCCAGCAGATCCGACAGCTGGACTGAAGCTTTCTTT. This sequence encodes CASRSDSWTEAFF.

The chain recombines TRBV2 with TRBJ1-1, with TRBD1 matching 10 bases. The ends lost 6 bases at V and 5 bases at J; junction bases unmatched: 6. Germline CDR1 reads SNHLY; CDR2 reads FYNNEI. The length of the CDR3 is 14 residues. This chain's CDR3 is CASRDRGYGTEAFF. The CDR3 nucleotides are TGTGCCAGCAGGGACAGGGGGTATGGGACTGAAGCTTTCTTT.

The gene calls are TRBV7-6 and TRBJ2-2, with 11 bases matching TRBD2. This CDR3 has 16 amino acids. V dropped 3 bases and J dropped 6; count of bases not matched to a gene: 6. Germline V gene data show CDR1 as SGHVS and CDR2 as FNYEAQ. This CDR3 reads CASSLISGRAPGELFF. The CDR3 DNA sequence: TGTGCCAGCAGCTTGATTAGCGGGAGGGCACCCGGGGAGCTGTTTTTT.

The CDR3 DNA is TGTGCCAGCAGCCGGACTAGCGGAAACAATGAGCAGTTCTTC. As protein: CASSRTSGNNEQFF. This chain joins TRBV9 and TRBJ2-1, with 10 bases lining up with TRBD2. CDR3 length: 14 residues. Germline CDR1 and CDR2: SGDLS and YYNGEE. With 4 bases clipped from V and 5 bases from J, the junction kept 3 bases outside the gene matches.

The CDR3 is CTSSPPSGGYQETQYF. The DNA for the CDR3 is TGCACCAGCAGCCCTCCTTCCGGGGGGTACCAAGAGACCCAGTACTTC. The gene calls are TRBV1 and TRBJ2-5; the table's TRBD2 call for D was not verified on the DNA. TRBV1 is marked as a pseudogene. This CDR3 comprises 16 residues.

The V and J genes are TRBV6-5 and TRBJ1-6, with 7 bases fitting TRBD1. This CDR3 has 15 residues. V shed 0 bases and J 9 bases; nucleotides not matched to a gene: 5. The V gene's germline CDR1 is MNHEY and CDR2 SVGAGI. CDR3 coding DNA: TGTGCCAGCAGTTACTCTGAGACAGGGAGTTCACCCCTCCACTTT. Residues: CASSYSETGSSPLHF.

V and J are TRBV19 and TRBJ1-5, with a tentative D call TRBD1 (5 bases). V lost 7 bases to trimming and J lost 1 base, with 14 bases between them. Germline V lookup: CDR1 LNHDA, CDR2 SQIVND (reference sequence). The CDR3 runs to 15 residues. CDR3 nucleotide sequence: TGTGCCAGTATCACTGGGGGGTACAGCAATCAGCCCCAGCATTTT. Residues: CASITGGYSNQPQHF.

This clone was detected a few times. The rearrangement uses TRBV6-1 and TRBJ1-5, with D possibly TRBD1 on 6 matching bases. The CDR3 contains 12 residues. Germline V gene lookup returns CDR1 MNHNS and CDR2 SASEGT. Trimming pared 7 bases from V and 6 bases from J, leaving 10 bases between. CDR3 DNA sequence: TGTGCCAGCACCCCAGGGGTTCAGCCCCAGCATTTT. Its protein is CASTPGVQPQHF.

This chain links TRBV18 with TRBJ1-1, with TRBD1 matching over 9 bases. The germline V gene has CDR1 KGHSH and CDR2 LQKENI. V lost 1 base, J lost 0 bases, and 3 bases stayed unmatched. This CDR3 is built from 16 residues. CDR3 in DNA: TGTGCCAGCTCACCACGGGGACAGGGCGTGAACACTGAAGCTTTCTTT. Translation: CASSPRGQGVNTEAFF.